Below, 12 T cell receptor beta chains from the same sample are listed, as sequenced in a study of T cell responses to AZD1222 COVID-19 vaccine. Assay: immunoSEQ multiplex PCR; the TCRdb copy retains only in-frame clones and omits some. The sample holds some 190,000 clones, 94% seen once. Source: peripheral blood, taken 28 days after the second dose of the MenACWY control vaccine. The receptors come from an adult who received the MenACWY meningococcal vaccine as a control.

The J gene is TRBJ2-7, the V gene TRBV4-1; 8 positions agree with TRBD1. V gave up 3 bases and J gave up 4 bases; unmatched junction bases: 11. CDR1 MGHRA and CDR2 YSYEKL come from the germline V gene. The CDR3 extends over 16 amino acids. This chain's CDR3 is CASSHPPTGESYEQYF. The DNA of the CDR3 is TGCGCCAGCAGCCATCCCCCGACAGGGGAGAGTTACGAGCAGTACTTC.

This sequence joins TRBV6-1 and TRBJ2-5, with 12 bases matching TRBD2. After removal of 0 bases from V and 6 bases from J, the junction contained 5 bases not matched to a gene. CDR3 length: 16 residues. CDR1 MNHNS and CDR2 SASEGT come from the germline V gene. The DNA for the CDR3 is TGTGCCAGCAGTGAAGCCCAGACTAGCGGGAGTCAGACCCAGTACTTC. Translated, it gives CASSEAQTSGSQTQYF.

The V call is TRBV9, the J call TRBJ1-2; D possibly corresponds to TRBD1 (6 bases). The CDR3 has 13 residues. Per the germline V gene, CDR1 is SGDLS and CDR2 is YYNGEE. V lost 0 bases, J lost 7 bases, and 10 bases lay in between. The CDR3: CASSVGSGAGYTF. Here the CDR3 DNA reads TGTGCCAGCAGCGTAGGTTCAGGGGCTGGCTACACCTTC.

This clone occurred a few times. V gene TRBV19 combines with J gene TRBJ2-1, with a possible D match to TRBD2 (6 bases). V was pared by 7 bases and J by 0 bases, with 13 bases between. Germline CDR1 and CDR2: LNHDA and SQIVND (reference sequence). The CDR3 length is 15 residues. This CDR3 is CASTRGVPSYNEQFF. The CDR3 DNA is TGTGCCAGTACCCGCGGGGTACCCTCCTACAATGAGCAGTTCTTC.

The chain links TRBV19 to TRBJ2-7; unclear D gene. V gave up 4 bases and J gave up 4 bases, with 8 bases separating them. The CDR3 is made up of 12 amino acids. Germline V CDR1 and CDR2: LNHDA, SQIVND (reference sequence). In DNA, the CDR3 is TGTGCCAGTAGTACCACAGCGTACGAGCAGTACTTC. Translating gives CASSTTAYEQYF.

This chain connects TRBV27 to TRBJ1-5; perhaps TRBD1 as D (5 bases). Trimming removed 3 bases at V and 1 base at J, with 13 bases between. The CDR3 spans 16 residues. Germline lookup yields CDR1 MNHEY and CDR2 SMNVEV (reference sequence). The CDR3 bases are TGTGCCAGCAGTTTGGAGGGACCCTTCAGCAATCAGCCCCAGCATTTT. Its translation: CASSLEGPFSNQPQHF.

The CDR3 region has the DNA TGTGCCAGCAGTAGACTAGCTGGTGAGCAGTTCTTC. Its protein product is CASSRLAGEQFF. The chain carries TRBV12-3 or TRBV12-4 and TRBJ2-1; 7 nucleotides agree with TRBD2. The CDR3 runs 12 residues. V trimming: 5 bases; J trimming: 9 bases; junction bases outside the gene matches: 4.

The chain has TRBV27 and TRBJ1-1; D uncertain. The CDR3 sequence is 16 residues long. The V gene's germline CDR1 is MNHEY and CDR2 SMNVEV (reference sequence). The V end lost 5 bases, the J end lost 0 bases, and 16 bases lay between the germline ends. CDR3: CASSPSRAGLNTEAFF. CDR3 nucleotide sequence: TGTGCCAGCAGTCCAAGCCGCGCTGGATTGAACACTGAAGCTTTCTTT.

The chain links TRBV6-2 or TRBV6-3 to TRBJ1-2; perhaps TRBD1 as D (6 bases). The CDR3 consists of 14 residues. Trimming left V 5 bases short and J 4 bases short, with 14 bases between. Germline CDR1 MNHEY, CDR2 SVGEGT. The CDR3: CASSPAGTIYGYTF. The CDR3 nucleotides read TGTGCCAGCAGTCCCGCCGGGACAATCTATGGCTACACCTTC.

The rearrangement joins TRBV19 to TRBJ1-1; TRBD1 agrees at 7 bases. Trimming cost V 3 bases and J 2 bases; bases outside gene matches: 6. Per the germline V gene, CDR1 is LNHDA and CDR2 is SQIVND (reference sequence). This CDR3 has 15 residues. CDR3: CASSISGTVNTEAFF. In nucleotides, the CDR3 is TGTGCCAGTAGTATCTCCGGGACAGTTAACACTGAAGCTTTCTTT.

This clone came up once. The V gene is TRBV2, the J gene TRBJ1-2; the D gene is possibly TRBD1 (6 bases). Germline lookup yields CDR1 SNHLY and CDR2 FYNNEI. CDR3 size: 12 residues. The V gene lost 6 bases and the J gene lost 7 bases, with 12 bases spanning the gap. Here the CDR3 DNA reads TGTGCCAGCAGGCAGGACAGCCCTGGCTACACCTTC. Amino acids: CASRQDSPGYTF.

CDR3 nucleotides: TGCGCCAGCGTCCGGGGAGGGTCTGGAAACACCATATATTTT. Its translation is CASVRGGSGNTIYF. The chain is built from TRBV23-1 and TRBJ1-3; D ambiguous. TRBV23-1 is noted as an ORF with a role that remains uncertain. There are 14 residues in the CDR3. V lost 8 bases and J 1 base, leaving 12 bases between the germline ends.